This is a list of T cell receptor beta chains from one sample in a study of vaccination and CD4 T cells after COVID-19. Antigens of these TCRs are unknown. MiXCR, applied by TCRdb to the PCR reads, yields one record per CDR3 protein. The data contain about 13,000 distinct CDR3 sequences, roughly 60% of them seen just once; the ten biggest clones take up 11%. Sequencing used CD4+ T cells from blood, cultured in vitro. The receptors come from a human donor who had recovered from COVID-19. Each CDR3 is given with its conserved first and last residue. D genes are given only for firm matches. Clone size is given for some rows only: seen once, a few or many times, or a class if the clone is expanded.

DNA: TGTGCCACCAGTGATTGGTTGGGAACCGGGGAGCTGTTTTTT
CDR3: CATSDWLGTGELFF
J: TRBJ2-2
D: .
size: .
V: TRBV24-1

DNA: TGCGCCAGCAGCTTGAGGGGAGGGGAATCGGCTTTCTTT
CDR3: CASSLRGGESAFF
J: TRBJ1-1
D: .
size: .
V: TRBV5-1

DNA: TGTGCCTGGACTATACAGGGGACAAAGAACACTGAAGCTTTCTTT
CDR3: CAWTIQGTKNTEAFF
J: TRBJ1-1
D: TRBD1
size: once
V: TRBV30

DNA: TGTGCCAGCAGCTTAGCTCGCGGGGGGCCAGGGGAGCAGTACTTC
CDR3: CASSLARGGPGEQYF
J: TRBJ2-7
D: TRBD2
size: medium-sized
V: TRBV7-2

DNA: TGTGCCAGCAACCCTAGGTGGACAGGGGGTTGGGGCACTGAAGCTTTCTTT
CDR3: CASNPRWTGGWGTEAFF
J: TRBJ1-1
D: TRBD1
size: .
V: TRBV6-2/TRBV6-3

DNA: TGCGCCAGCAGTGAGTCCTCGACAGGAGGAGTCGGGGGCACTGAAGCTTTCTTT
CDR3: CASSESSTGGVGGTEAFF
J: TRBJ1-1
D: .
size: .
V: TRBV10-2

DNA: TGTGCCAGCAGCGCTACAGGGGGTAGTAATGAAAAACTGTTTTTT
CDR3: CASSATGGSNEKLFF
J: TRBJ1-4
D: TRBD1
size: .
V: TRBV7-9

DNA: TGTGCCAGTAAACCTGGGGCCAACGTCCTGACTTTC
CDR3: CASKPGANVLTF
J: TRBJ2-6
D: .
size: .
V: TRBV19

DNA: TGTGCCAGCAGGAGGACAGGGGTGGGGCAATCCGGGGCCAACGTCCTGACTTTC
CDR3: CASRRTGVGQSGANVLTF
J: TRBJ2-6
D: TRBD1
size: .
V: TRBV2

DNA: TGTGCCAGCAGCTCTGGGGGGGCTGGTCAGCCCCAGCATTTT
CDR3: CASSSGGAGQPQHF
J: TRBJ1-5
D: .
size: .
V: TRBV5-6

DNA: TGTGCCAGCAGTTACGCCGGTACGGGTTGGTACAATGAGCAGTTCTTC
CDR3: CASSYAGTGWYNEQFF
J: TRBJ2-1
D: .
size: .
V: TRBV6-2/TRBV6-3

DNA: TGTGCCAGCAGCTCCACCACACCCGGGGCCTACTATGGCTACACCTTC
CDR3: CASSSTTPGAYYGYTF
J: TRBJ1-2
D: .
size: .
V: TRBV7-9

DNA: TGTGCCAGCAGCTATCGCAGGGGAGGAAACGAGCAGTACTTC
CDR3: CASSYRRGGNEQYF
J: TRBJ2-7
D: .
size: once
V: TRBV7-8

DNA: TGCAGTGCTCCAGGACAGGGGCGGCAGCCCCAGCATTTT
CDR3: CSAPGQGRQPQHF
J: TRBJ1-5
D: TRBD1
size: .
V: TRBV20-1

DNA: TGTGCCAGCAGCTCCACAGCGGGGGCGGGGTACGAGCAGTACTTC
CDR3: CASSSTAGAGYEQYF
J: TRBJ2-7
D: TRBD2
size: few
V: TRBV7-2

DNA: TGCAGTGCTAGCGATCCAACCGGGACCAAAAACATTCAGTACTTC
CDR3: CSASDPTGTKNIQYF
J: TRBJ2-4
D: .
size: .
V: TRBV20-1

DNA: TGTGCCAGCAGCCAAGATCTGGGATTAACCTGGAATCAGCCCCAGCATTTT
CDR3: CASSQDLGLTWNQPQHF
J: TRBJ1-5
D: .
size: .
V: TRBV4-2

DNA: TGTGCCAGTAGCTTCCTCAGGGACGGAGGCACTGAAGCTTTCTTT
CDR3: CASSFLRDGGTEAFF
J: TRBJ1-1
D: .
size: .
V: TRBV19

DNA: TGTGCCAGCAGACAGGTGCCCACGTCCACTGAAGCTTTCTTT
CDR3: CASRQVPTSTEAFF
J: TRBJ1-1
D: .
size: few
V: TRBV6-1

DNA: TGTGCCAGCAGTTACGTGGGGAATCTTCAGCCCCAGCATTTT
CDR3: CASSYVGNLQPQHF
J: TRBJ1-5
D: .
size: .
V: TRBV6-2/TRBV6-3